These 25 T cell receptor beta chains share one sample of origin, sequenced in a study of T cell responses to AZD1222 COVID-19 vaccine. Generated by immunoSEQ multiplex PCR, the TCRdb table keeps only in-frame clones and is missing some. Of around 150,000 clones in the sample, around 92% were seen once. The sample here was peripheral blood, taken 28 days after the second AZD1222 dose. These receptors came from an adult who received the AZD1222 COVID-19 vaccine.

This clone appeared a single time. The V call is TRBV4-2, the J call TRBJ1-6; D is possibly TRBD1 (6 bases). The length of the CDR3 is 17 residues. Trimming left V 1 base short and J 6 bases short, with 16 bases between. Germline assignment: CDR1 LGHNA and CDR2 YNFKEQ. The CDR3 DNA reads TGTGCCAGCAGCCAAGGGGCGACAGGACTTTTTAATTCACCCCTCCACTTT. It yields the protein CASSQGATGLFNSPLHF.

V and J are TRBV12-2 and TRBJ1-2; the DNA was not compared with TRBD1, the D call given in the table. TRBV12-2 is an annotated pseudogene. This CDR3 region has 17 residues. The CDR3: CASRLWSVGDRGYGYTF. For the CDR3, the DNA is TGTGCAAGTCGCTTATGGTCAGTCGGGGACAGGGGCTATGGCTACACCTTC.

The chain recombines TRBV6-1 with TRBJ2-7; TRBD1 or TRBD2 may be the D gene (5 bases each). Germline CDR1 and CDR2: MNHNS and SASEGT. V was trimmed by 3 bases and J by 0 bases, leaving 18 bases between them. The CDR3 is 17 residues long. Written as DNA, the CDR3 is TGTGCCAGCAGTGAGCTGGGTGGGACCTTCAGCTCCTACGAGCAGTACTTC. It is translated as CASSELGGTFSSYEQYF.

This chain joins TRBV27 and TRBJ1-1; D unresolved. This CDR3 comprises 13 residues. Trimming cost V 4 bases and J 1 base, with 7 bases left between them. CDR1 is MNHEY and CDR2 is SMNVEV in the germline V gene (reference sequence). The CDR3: CASSSRENTEAFF. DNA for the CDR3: TGTGCCAGCAGTTCCCGGGAGAACACTGAAGCTTTCTTT.

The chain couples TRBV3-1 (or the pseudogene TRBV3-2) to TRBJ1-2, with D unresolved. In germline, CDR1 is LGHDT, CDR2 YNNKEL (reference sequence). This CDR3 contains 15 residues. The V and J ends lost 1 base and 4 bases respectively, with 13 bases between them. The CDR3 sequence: CASSQGGLAVYGYTF. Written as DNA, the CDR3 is TGTGCCAGCAGCCAAGGGGGTTTAGCGGTCTATGGCTACACCTTC.

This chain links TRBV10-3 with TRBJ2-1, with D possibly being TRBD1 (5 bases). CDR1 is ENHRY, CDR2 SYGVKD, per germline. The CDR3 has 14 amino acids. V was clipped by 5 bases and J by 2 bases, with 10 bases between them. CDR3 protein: CAISNRQAYNEQFF. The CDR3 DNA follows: TGTGCCATCAGTAACAGGCAAGCCTACAATGAGCAGTTCTTC.

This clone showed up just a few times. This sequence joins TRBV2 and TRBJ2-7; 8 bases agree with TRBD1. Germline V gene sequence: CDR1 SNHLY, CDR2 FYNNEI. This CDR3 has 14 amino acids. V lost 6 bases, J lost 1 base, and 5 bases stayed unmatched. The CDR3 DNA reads TGTGCCAGCAGGCCGGGGACAGGTTCCTACGAGCAGTACTTC. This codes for CASRPGTGSYEQYF. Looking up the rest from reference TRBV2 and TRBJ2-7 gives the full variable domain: EPEVTQTPSHQVTQMGQEVILRCVPISNHLYFYWYRQILGQKVEFLVSFYNNEISEKSEIFDDQFSVERPDGSNFTLKIRSTKLEDSAMYFCASRPGTGSYEQYFGPGTRLTVT.

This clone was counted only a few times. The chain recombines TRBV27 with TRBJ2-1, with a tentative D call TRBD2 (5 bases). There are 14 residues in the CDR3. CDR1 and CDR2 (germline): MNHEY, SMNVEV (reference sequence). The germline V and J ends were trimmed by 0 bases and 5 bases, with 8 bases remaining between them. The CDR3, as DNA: TGTGCCAGCAGTTTATCGAGGGTGAACAATGAGCAGTTCTTC. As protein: CASSLSRVNNEQFF.

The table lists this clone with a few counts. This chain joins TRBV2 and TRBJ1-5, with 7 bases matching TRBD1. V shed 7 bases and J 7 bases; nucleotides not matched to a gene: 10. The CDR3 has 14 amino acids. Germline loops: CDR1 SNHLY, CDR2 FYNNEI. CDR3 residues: CASNFRDSPQPQHF. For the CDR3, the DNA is TGTGCCAGCAACTTCCGGGACAGCCCCCAGCCCCAGCATTTT.

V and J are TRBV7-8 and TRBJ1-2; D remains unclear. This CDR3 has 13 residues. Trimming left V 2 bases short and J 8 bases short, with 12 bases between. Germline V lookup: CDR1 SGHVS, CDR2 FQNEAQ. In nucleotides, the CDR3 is TGTGCCAGCAGCTTAACTGGTGCTGGGGGCTACACCTTC. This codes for CASSLTGAGGYTF.

The CDR3 nucleotides read TGTGCCAGCAGTGGCCCGGGACTAGCGGGGCACACAGATACGCAGTATTTT. Translation gives CASSGPGLAGHTDTQYF. J is TRBJ2-3 and V is TRBV6-1; TRBD2 matches 13 bases. V lost 4 bases, J lost 2 bases, and 6 bases stayed unmatched. Germline V gives CDR1 MNHNS, CDR2 SASEGT. This CDR3 region has 17 residues.

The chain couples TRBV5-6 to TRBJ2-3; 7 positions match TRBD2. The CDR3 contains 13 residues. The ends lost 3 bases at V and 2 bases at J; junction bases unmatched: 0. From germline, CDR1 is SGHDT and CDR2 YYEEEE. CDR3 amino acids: CASSWDYTDTQYF. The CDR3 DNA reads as TGTGCCAGCAGCTGGGACTACACAGATACGCAGTATTTT.

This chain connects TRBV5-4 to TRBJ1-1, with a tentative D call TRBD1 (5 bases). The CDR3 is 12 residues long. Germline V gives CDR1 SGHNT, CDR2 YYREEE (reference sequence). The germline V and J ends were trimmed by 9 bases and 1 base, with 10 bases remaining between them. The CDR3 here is CATTTENTEAFF. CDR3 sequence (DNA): TGTGCCACCACGACAGAGAACACTGAAGCTTTCTTT.

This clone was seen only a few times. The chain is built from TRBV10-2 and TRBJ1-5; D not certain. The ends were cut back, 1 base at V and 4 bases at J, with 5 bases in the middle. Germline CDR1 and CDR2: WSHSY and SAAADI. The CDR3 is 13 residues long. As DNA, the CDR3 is TGCGCCAGCAGTGAGTTCGAGAATCAGCCCCAGCATTTT. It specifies CASSEFENQPQHF.

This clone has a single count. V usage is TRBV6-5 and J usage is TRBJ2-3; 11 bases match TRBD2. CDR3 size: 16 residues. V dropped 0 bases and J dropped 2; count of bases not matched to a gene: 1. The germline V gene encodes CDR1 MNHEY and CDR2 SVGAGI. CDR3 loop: CASSYSTSGVTDTQYF. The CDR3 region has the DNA TGTGCCAGCAGTTACTCGACTAGCGGGGTCACAGATACGCAGTATTTT.

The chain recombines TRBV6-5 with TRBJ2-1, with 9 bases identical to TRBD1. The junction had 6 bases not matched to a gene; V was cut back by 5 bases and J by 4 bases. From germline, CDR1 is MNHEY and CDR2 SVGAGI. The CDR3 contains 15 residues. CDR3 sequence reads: CASSKTGGGYNEQFF. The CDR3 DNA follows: TGTGCCAGCAGTAAGACAGGGGGGGGATACAATGAGCAGTTCTTC.

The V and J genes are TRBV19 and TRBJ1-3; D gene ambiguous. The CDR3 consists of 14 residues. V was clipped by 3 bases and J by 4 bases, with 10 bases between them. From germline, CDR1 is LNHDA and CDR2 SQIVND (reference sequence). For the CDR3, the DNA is TGTGCCAGTAGTATGATAGGTTCCGGAAACACCATATATTTT. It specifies CASSMIGSGNTIYF.

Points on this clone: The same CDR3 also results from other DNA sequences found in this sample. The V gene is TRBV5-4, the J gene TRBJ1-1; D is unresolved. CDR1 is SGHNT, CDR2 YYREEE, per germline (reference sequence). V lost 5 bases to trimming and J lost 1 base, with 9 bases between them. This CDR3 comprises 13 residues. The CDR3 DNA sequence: TGTGCCAGCAGTCCGGGATCGAACACTGAAGCTTTCTTT. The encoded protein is CASSPGSNTEAFF.

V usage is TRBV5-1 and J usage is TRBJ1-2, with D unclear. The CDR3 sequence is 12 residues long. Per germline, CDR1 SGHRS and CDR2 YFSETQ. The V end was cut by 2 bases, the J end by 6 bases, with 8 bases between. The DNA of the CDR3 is TGCGCCAGCAGCTTCACCCAGCATGGCTACACCTTC. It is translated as CASSFTQHGYTF.

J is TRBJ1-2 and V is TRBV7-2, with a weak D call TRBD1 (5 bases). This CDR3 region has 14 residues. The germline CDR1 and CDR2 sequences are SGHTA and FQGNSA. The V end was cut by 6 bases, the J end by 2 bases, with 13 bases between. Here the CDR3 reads CASRAPNRNYGYTF. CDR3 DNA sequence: TGTGCCAGCAGGGCCCCGAACAGGAACTATGGCTACACCTTC.

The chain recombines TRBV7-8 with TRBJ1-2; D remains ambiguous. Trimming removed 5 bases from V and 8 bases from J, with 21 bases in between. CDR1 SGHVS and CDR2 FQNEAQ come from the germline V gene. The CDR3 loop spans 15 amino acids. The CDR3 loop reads CASSRPQDWRDGYTF. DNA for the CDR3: TGTGCCAGCAGCCGCCCGCAGGACTGGCGCGACGGCTACACCTTC.

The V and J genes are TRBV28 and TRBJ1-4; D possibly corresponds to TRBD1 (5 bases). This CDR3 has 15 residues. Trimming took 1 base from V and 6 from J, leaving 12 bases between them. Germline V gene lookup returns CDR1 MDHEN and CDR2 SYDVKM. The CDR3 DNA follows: TGTGCCAGCAGTTTATCGGGGGGTATATATGAAAAACTGTTTTTT. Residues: CASSLSGGIYEKLFF. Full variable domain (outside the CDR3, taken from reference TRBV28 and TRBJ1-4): DVKVTQSSRYLVKRTGEKVFLECVQDMDHENMFWYRQDPGLGLRLIYFSYDVKMKEKGDIPEGYSVSREKKERFSLILESASTNQTSMYLCASSLSGGIYEKLFFGSGTQLSVL.

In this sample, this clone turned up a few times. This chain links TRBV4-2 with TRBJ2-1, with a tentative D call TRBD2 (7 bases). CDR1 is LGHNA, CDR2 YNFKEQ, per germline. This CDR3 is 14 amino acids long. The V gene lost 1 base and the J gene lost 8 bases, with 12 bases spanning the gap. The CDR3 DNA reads TGTGCCAGCAGCCAAGCTGAGGGGGGGTATGAGCAGTTCTTC. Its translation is CASSQAEGGYEQFF.

CDR3 sequence: CASSPSGDAETQYF. The DNA for the CDR3 is TGCGCCAGCAGCCCCTCAGGGGACGCGGAGACCCAGTACTTC. The chain combines TRBV5-1 with TRBJ2-5; D may be TRBD1 (6 bases). V lost 4 bases, J lost 5 bases, and 15 bases lay in between. The CDR3 sequence is 14 residues long. In germline, CDR1 is SGHRS, CDR2 YFSETQ.

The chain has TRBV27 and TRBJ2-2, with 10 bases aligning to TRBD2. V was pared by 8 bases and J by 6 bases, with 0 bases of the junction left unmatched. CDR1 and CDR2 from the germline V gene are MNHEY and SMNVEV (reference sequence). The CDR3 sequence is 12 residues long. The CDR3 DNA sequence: TGTGCCAGCGGACTAGCGGCCGGGGAGCTGTTTTTT. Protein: CASGLAAGELFF.